The clone carrying this T cell receptor beta chain came up a few times. Its matching antigen is unknown. The CDR3 loop spans 13 amino acids. Germline V gives CDR1 MNHEY, CDR2 SVGEGT. Trimming took off 8 bases at V and 0 bases at J, with 11 bases between the two ends. TCR beta libraries were prepared from cDNA with unique molecular identifiers. Each batch of about 0.95 to 10 million T cells produced roughly 0.5 million cDNA molecules. TCRdb itself ran the PCR reads through MiXCR, one entry per CDR3 protein. The sample shows 350,000 to 500,000 distinct CDR3 sequences, less than 40% of them seen only once. The record originates from a study of post-analysis software for immune sequencing data. Study summary: Included among the disease courses, which were recorded for the cohort, were relapsing-remitting, secondary progressive and progressive-relapsing multiple sclerosis.

Whole-study results and caveats: About 5 TRBV segments occurring more often in patients than controls included TRBV5-6, TRBV5-1 and TRBV20-1. Those with multiple sclerosis, the patient group, showed significantly lower normalized Chao1 diversity than controls.

This clonotype originated in a girl aged 2 to 10 with multiple sclerosis. Sequenced material: blood. V and J are TRBV6-2 or TRBV6-3 and TRBJ2-7; D is possibly TRBD1 (6 bases). CDR3 loop: CASWDTRSYEQYF. CDR3 coding DNA: TGTGCCAGCTGGGACACCCGCTCCTACGAGCAGTACTTC.